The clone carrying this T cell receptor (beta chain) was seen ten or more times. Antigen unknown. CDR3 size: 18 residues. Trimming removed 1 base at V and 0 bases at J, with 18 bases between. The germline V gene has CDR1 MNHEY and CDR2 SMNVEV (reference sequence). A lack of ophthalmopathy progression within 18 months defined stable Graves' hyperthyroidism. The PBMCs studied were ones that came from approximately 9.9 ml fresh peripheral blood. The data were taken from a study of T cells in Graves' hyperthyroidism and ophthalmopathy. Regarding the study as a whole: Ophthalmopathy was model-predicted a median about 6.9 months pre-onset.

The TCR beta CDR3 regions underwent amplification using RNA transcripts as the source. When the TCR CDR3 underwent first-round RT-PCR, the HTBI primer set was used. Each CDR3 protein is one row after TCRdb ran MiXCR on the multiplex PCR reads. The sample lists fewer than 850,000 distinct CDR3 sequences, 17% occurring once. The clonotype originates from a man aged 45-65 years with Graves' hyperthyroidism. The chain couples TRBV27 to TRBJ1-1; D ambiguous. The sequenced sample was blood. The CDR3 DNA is TGTGCCAGCAGTTTATGGCCCCCCGAGGGTCGATTGAACACTGAAGCTTTCTTT. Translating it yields CASSLWPPEGRLNTEAFF.